Listed below are T cell receptor beta chains from one sample, sequenced in a study of identifying expanded T cells in peripheral blood. Sequencing was performed with immunoSEQ multiplex PCR; in TCRdb, only in-frame clones are kept and a portion is missing. The sample holds around 56,000 clones, roughly four fifths seen once. Specimen: blood. All receptors derive from a person aged 18 to 69 in good health. Each CDR3 is given with its conserved first and last residue. The D gene is left open where the match is weak. Only part of the rows carry a size: once, few, many, or a class if the clone is expanded.

v_call	clone_size	d_call	j_call	cdr3_aa	cdr3_nt
TRBV5-4	NA	TRBD2	TRBJ2-2	CASSTEAGGWTGELFF	TGTGCCAGCAGCACGGAAGCGGGAGGCTGGACCGGGGAGCTGTTTTTT
TRBV11-3	NA	NA	TRBJ2-3	CASSPKRGVGDTQYF	TGTGCCAGCAGCCCCAAGAGAGGGGTTGGTGATACGCAGTATTTT
TRBV2	once	NA	TRBJ1-3	CASRSSGNTIYF	TGTGCCAGCAGGAGCTCTGGAAACACCATATATTTT
TRBV7-3	NA	NA	TRBJ2-1	CASRGTASSYNEQFF	TGTGCCAGCAGAGGGACTGCCAGCTCCTACAATGAGCAGTTCTTC
TRBV21-1	NA	NA	TRBJ2-1	CASSRNFERPTYNEQFF	TGTGCCAGCAGCAGAAATTTCGAGAGACCCACCTACAATGAGCAGTTCTTC
TRBV30	once	NA	TRBJ2-1	CAWSRAFIEEEQFF	TGTGCCTGGAGTAGGGCCTTCATTGAGGAGGAGCAGTTCTTC
TRBV5-4	NA	TRBD1	TRBJ2-1	CASSSSPTGRSYNEQFF	TGTGCCAGCAGCTCTAGCCCGACAGGGCGCTCCTACAATGAGCAGTTCTTC
TRBV25-1	NA	NA	TRBJ2-7	CASSEDSWGPNYEQYF	TGTGCCAGCAGTGAAGATTCGTGGGGCCCAAACTACGAGCAGTACTTC
TRBV2	NA	NA	TRBJ2-4	CASLSGLAKNIQYF	TGTGCCAGCCTGAGCGGTTTAGCCAAAAACATTCAGTACTTC
TRBV5-7	NA	NA	TRBJ2-2	CASSFHEGFTNTGELFF	TGTGCCAGCAGCTTTCATGAAGGGTTTACGAACACCGGGGAGCTGTTTTTT
TRBV5-1	once	TRBD1	TRBJ1-1	CASSLGQGVTEAFF	TGCGCCAGCAGCTTGGGACAGGGGGTTACTGAAGCTTTCTTT
TRBV11-2	NA	NA	TRBJ1-2	CASSSNTGRPDGYTF	TGTGCCAGCAGTAGCAACACAGGGCGCCCTGACGGCTACACCTTC
TRBV5-1	few	TRBD1	TRBJ1-3	CASSSMGQNQNTIYF	TGCGCCAGCAGCTCTATGGGACAGAACCAAAACACCATATATTTT
TRBV11-2	NA	NA	TRBJ2-1	CASSRLTATYNEQFF	TGTGCCAGCAGCCGTCTCACAGCCACCTACAATGAGCAGTTCTTC
TRBV7-2	few	NA	TRBJ1-2	CASSPLGAAGYTF	TGTGCCAGCAGTCCGTTAGGCGCCGCTGGCTACACCTTC
TRBV6-1	NA	NA	TRBJ1-2	CANGEGDYGYTF	TGTGCCAACGGGGAGGGCGACTATGGCTACACCTTC
TRBV19	NA	NA	TRBJ1-1	CASTLRQNTEAFF	TGTGCCAGCACCCTCCGCCAGAACACTGAAGCTTTCTTT
TRBV7-6	NA	TRBD1	TRBJ2-5	CASSIKTGGETQYF	TGTGCCAGCAGCATCAAGACAGGGGGAGAGACCCAGTACTTC
TRBV4-3	NA	TRBD1	TRBJ2-5	CASSQDRGFQETQYF	TGCGCCAGCAGTCAGGACAGGGGGTTCCAAGAGACCCAGTACTTC
TRBV2	few	NA	TRBJ1-1	CASSTTYRNTEAFF	TGTGCCAGCAGTACAACATACAGGAACACTGAAGCTTTCTTT
TRBV6-5	few	NA	TRBJ1-2	CASSYSVGGGVGYTF	TGTGCCAGCAGTTACAGTGTGGGGGGCGGAGTCGGCTACACCTTC
TRBV4-1	NA	NA	TRBJ2-2	CASSQRSQGNTGELFF	TGCGCCAGCAGCCAAAGGTCGCAGGGGAACACCGGGGAGCTGTTTTTT
TRBV11-2	NA	NA	TRBJ1-4	CASSLKGNEKLFF	TGTGCCAGCAGCTTAAAAGGGAACGAAAAACTGTTTTTT
TRBV5-1	NA	NA	TRBJ1-4	CASSSGLTNEKLFF	TGCGCCAGCAGCTCGGGGTTAACTAATGAAAAACTGTTTTTT
TRBV9	NA	NA	TRBJ2-1	CASSVPGYEQFF	TGTGCCAGCAGCGTACCAGGGTACGAGCAGTTCTTC
TRBV10-1	NA	NA	TRBJ1-2	CASSEAVLLPIRYGYTF	TGCGCCAGCAGTGAGGCAGTTCTCCTACCAATAAGGTATGGCTACACCTTC
TRBV30	once	TRBD1	TRBJ1-1	CAWSWDRGVGAEAFF	TGTGCCTGGAGTTGGGACAGGGGTGTGGGCGCTGAAGCTTTCTTT
TRBV5-4	NA	NA	TRBJ2-2	CASSLDIFNTGELFF	TGTGCCAGCAGCTTGGATATTTTTAACACCGGGGAGCTGTTTTTT
TRBV20-1	NA	NA	TRBJ1-4	CGLRGDEKLFF	TGCGGCCTGAGGGGGGATGAAAAACTGTTTTTT
TRBV6-1	NA	NA	TRBJ1-2	CASRGDTANYGYTF	TGTGCCAGCCGCGGCGACACAGCTAACTATGGCTACACCTTC
TRBV5-1	NA	NA	TRBJ2-7	CASSLASPIEQYF	TGCGCCAGCAGCTTGGCCTCCCCTATCGAGCAGTACTTC
TRBV4-2	few	TRBD1	TRBJ2-2	CASSQAVAFSVTGGTGELFF	TGTGCCAGCAGCCAAGCGGTTGCATTTTCGGTGACAGGGGGCACCGGGGAGCTGTTTTTT
TRBV7-3	once	NA	TRBJ2-5	CASSLTRQETQYF	TGTGCCAGCAGCTTAACGCGTCAAGAGACCCAGTACTTC
TRBV7-2	NA	NA	TRBJ2-2	CASSARPGTGELFF	TGTGCCAGCAGCGCGAGACCCGGGACCGGGGAGCTGTTTTTT
TRBV28	NA	TRBD1	TRBJ2-2	CASRLTGANTGELFF	TGTGCCAGCAGACTGACAGGGGCTAACACCGGGGAGCTGTTTTTT
TRBV12-5	NA	NA	TRBJ2-1	CASGLDGTSYNEQFF	TGTGCTAGTGGTTTGGACGGGACTTCCTACAATGAGCAGTTCTTC
TRBV19	NA	NA	TRBJ1-2	CAKEVCTF	TGTGCCAAGGAGGTCTGCACCTTC
TRBV5-4	NA	NA	TRBJ1-3	CASSLAFGGGNTIYF	TGTGCCAGCAGCTTGGCCTTTGGAGGCGGAAACACCATATATTTT
TRBV19	once	NA	TRBJ1-5	CASSPWGGVGNQPQHF	TGTGCCAGTAGTCCGTGGGGGGGTGTAGGCAATCAGCCCCAGCATTTT
TRBV5-1	NA	NA	TRBJ2-5	CASSYYSQGETQYF	TGCGCCAGCAGCTATTACTCTCAGGGGGAGACCCAGTACTTC
TRBV7-6	NA	NA	TRBJ1-1	CASSLESGTVNTEAFF	TGTGCCAGCAGCTTGGAATCCGGGACGGTGAACACTGAAGCTTTCTTT
TRBV5-1	NA	NA	TRBJ1-1	CASSFSRGDHTEAFF	TGCGCCAGCAGTTTTTCCAGGGGCGATCACACTGAAGCTTTCTTT
TRBV12-5	NA	TRBD2	TRBJ2-3	CASGLLLAGGAYTQYF	TGTGCTAGTGGTTTGCTTCTAGCGGGGGGAGCGTATACGCAGTATTTT
TRBV5-1	NA	NA	TRBJ1-2	CASSVDRSTIYGYTF	TGCGCCAGCAGCGTCGACAGATCAACAATCTATGGCTACACCTTC
TRBV6-1	NA	NA	TRBJ1-6	CASSEEGFSYNSPLHF	TGTGCCAGCAGTGAGGAGGGGTTCTCCTATAATTCACCCCTCCACTTT
TRBV2	NA	NA	TRBJ1-1	CASTDPNTEAFF	TGTGCCAGCACTGACCCGAACACTGAAGCTTTCTTT
TRBV7-9	many	NA	TRBJ1-1	CASSSSMEAFF	TGTGCCAGCAGCTCAAGTATGGAAGCTTTCTTT
TRBV5-1	NA	TRBD1	TRBJ1-1	CASSLRTGAPNTEAFF	TGCGCCAGCAGCTTAAGGACAGGGGCGCCGAACACTGAAGCTTTCTTT
TRBV7-9	NA	NA	TRBJ1-1	CASTEGAEAFF	TGTGCCAGCACCGAAGGAGCTGAAGCTTTCTTT
TRBV4-3	NA	NA	TRBJ2-1	CASSLQRGSNEQFF	TGCGCCAGCAGCCTCCAGAGGGGGAGCAATGAGCAGTTCTTC
TRBV18	NA	NA	TRBJ1-1	CASSRGLGAEGEAFF	TGTGCCAGCTCACGCGGATTAGGGGCGGAGGGTGAAGCTTTCTTT
TRBV11-2	NA	TRBD2	TRBJ2-1	CASSLGGTSFEQFF	TGTGCCAGCAGCTTAGGAGGGACTAGCTTTGAGCAGTTCTTC
TRBV14	NA	TRBD2	TRBJ2-5	CASSRTRGTSGSRVGETQYF	TGTGCCAGCAGCCGAACCCGTGGGACTAGCGGGAGCAGAGTAGGGGAGACCCAGTACTTC
TRBV4-1	medium-sized	NA	TRBJ1-1	CASSQAGRPEAFF	TGCGCCAGCAGCCAAGCAGGGAGGCCTGAAGCTTTCTTT